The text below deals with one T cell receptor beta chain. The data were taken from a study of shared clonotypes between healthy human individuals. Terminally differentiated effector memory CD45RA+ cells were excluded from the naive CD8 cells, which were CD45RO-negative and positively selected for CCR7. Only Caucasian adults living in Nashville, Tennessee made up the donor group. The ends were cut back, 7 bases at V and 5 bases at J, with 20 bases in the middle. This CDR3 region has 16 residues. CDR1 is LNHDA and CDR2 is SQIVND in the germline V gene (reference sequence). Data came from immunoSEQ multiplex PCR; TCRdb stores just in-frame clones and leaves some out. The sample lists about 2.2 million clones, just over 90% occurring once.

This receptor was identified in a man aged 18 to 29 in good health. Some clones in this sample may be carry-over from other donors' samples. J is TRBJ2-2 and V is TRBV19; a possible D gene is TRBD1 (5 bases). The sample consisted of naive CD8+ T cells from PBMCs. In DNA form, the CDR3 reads TGTGCCAGTACCCCAGGTCCAGGGTGGGATACCGGGGAGCTGTTTTTT. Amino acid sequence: CASTPGPGWDTGELFF.